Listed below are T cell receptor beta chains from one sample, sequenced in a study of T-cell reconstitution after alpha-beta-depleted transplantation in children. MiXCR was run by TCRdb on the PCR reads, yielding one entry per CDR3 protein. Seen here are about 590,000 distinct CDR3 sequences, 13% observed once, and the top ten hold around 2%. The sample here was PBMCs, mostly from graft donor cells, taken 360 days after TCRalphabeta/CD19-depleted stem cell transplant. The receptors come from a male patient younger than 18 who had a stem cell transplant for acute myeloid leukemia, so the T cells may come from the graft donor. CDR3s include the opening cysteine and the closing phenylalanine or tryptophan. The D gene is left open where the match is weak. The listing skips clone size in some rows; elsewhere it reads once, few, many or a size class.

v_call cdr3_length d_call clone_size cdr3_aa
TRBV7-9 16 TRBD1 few CASSFRGTGVTYEQYF
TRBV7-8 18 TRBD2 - CASSLVGSGSHYSYEQYF
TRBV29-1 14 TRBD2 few CSVELVGTTYEQYF
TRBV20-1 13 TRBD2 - CSALREGHYEQYF
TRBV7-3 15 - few CASSLTGAGPHEQYF
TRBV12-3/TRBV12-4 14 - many CASSFPGQAYEQYF
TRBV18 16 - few CASSPPSSGPYNEQFF
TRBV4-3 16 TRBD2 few CASSQVLAGASETQYF
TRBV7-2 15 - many CASSSEGGSNQPQHF
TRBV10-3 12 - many CAISAALGEQFF
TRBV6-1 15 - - CASSRKRLMNTEAFF
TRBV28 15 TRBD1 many CASSFWGQGTDTQYF
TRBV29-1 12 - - CSVARGNEKLFF
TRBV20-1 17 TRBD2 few CSARDNRLAGSSYEQYF
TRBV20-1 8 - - CSAREKFF
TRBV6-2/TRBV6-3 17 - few CASSYRTPLAITGELFF
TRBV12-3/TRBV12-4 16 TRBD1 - CASSYAGGRISGGYTF
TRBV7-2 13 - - CASSSQQMGKLFF
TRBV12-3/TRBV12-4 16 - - CASSLRAGKSNQPQHF
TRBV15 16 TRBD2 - CATSREASGAYNEQFF
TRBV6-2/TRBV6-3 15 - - CASSLLRGHTDTQYF
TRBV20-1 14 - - CSARVDYRAYEQYF
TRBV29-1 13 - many CSVAQVMNTEAFF
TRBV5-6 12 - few CASSLALVEAFF